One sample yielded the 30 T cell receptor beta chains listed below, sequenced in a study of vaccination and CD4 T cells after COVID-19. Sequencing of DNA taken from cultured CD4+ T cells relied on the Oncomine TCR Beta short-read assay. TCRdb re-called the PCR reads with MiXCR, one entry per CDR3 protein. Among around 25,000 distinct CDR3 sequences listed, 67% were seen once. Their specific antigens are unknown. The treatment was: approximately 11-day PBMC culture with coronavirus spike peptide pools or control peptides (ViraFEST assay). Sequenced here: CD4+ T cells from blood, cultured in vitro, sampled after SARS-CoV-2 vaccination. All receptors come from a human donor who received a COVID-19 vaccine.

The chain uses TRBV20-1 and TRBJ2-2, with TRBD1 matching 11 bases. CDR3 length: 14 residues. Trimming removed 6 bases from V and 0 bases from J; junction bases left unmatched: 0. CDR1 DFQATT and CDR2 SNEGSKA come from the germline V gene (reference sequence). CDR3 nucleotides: TGCAGTGCGGGACAGGGGGCGAACACCGGGGAGCTGTTTTTT. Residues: CSAGQGANTGELFF.

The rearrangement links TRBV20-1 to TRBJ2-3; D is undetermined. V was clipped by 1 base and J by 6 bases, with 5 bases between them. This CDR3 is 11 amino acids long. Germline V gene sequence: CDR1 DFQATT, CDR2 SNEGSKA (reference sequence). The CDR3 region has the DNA TGCAGTGCTAGAGTTGTGGATACGCAGTATTTT. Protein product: CSARVVDTQYF.

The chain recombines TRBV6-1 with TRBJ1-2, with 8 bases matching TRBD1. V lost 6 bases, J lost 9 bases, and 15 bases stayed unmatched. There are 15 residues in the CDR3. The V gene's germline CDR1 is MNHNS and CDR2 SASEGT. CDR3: CASRAQGGEQARYTF. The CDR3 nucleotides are TGTGCCAGCAGAGCACAGGGGGGGGAACAGGCCCGCTACACCTTC.

CDR3 sequence reads: CASSEETGGVLRQETQYF. As DNA, the CDR3 is TGTGCCAGCAGTGAAGAGACAGGGGGGGTTTTACGTCAAGAGACCCAGTACTTC. This sequence joins TRBV2 and TRBJ2-5; 9 bases match TRBD1. The CDR3 is 18 amino acids. V trimming: 1 base; J trimming: 2 bases; junction bases outside the gene matches: 11. Germline CDR1 reads SNHLY; CDR2 reads FYNNEI.

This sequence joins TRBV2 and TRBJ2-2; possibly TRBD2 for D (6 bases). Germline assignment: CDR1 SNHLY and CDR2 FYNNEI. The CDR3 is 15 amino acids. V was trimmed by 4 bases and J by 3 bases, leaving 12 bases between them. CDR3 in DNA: TGTGCCAGCAGTGTCCGGGGCGGGGACACCGGGGAGCTGTTTTTT. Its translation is CASSVRGGDTGELFF. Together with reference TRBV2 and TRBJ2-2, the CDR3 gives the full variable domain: EPEVTQTPSHQVTQMGQEVILRCVPISNHLYFYWYRQILGQKVEFLVSFYNNEISEKSEIFDDQFSVERPDGSNFTLKIRSTKLEDSAMYFCASSVRGGDTGELFFGEGSRLTVL.

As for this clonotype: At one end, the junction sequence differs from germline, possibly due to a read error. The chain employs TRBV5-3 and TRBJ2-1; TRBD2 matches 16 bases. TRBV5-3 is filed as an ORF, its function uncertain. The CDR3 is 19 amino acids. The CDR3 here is CASSLDGDGTSGGASEQFF. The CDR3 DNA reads TGTGCCAGCAGCTTGGATGGGGACGGGACTAGCGGGGGGGCGAGTGAGCAGTTCTTC.

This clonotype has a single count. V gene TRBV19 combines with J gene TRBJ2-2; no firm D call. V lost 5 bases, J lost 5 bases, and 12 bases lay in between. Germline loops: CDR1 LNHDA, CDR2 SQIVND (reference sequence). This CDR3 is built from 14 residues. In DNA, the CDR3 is TGTGCCAGTAGTGACATGGGAAGGACCGGGGAGCTGTTTTTT. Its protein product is CASSDMGRTGELFF.

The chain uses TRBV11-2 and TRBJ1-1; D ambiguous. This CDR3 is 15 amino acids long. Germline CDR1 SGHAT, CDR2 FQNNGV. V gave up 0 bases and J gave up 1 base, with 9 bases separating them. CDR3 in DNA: TGTGCCAGCAGCTTAGATTCGTCGGGGAACACTGAAGCTTTCTTT. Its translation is CASSLDSSGNTEAFF.

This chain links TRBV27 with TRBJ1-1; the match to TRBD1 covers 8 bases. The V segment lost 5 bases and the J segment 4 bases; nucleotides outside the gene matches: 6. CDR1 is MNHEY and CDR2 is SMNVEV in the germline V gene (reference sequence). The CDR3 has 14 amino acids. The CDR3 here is CASSHRQGATEAFF. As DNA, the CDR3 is TGTGCCAGCAGTCACCGCCAGGGGGCCACTGAAGCTTTCTTT.

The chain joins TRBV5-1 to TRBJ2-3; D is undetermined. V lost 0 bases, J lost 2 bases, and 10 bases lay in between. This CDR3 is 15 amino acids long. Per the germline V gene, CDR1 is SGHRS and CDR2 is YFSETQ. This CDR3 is CASSLVVATTDTQYF. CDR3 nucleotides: TGCGCCAGCAGCTTGGTTGTCGCAACCACAGATACGCAGTATTTT.

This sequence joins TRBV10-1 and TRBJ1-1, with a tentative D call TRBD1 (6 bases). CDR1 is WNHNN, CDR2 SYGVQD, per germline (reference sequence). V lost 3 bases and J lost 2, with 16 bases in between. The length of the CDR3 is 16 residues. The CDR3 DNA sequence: TGCGCCAGCAGTGACCCGGCCTCAGGGACAAACACTGAAGCTTTCTTT. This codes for CASSDPASGTNTEAFF.

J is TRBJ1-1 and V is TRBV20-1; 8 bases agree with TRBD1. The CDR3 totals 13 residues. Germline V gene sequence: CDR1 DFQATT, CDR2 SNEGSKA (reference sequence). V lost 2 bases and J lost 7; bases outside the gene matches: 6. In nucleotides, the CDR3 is TGCAGTGCTAGACACAGGGGGGACAGTGAAGCTTTCTTT. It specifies CSARHRGDSEAFF.

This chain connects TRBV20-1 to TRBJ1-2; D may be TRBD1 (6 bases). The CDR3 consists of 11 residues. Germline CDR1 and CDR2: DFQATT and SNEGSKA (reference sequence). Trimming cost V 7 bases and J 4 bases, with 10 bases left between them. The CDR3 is CSVQGTYGYTF. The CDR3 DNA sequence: TGCAGTGTTCAGGGGACCTATGGCTACACCTTC.

The CDR3: CASSPTGQPSKGYTF. CDR3 nucleotides: TGTGCCAGCTCACCCACTGGACAGCCCTCCAAGGGCTACACCTTC. The gene calls are TRBV18 and TRBJ1-2, with D maybe TRBD1 (6 bases). There are 15 residues in the CDR3. V lost 3 bases, J lost 8 bases, and 19 bases lay in between. Germline V CDR1 and CDR2: KGHSH, LQKENI.

The CDR3 here is CASSRGQTTDTQYF. The CDR3 DNA sequence: TGTGCCAGCAGCCGCGGACAGACCACAGATACGCAGTATTTT. The chain links TRBV7-2 to TRBJ2-3; a possible D gene is TRBD1 (6 bases). The CDR3 is made up of 14 amino acids. V was clipped by 5 bases and J by 2 bases, with 11 bases between them. Germline assignment: CDR1 SGHTA and CDR2 FQGNSA.

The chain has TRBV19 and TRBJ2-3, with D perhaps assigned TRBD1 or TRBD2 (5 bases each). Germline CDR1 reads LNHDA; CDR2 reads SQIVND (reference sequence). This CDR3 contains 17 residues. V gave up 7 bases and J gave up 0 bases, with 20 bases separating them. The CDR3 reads CASTPGRGTTSTDTQYF. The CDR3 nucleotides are TGTGCCAGTACCCCGGGGCGCGGTACGACTAGCACAGATACGCAGTATTTT.

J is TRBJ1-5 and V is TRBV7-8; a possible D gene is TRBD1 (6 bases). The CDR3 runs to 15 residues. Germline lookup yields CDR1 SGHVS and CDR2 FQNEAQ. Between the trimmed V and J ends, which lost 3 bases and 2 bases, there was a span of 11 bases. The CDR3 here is CASSLRGAGNQPQHF. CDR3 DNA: TGTGCCAGCAGCTTGAGGGGGGCTGGCAATCAGCCCCAGCATTTT. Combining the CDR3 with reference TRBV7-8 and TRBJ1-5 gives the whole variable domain GAGVSQSPRYKVAKRGQDVALRCDPISGHVSLFWYQQALGQGPEFLTYFQNEAQLDKSGLPSDRFFAERPEGSVSTLKIQRTQQEDSAVYLCASSLRGAGNQPQHFGDGTRLSIL.

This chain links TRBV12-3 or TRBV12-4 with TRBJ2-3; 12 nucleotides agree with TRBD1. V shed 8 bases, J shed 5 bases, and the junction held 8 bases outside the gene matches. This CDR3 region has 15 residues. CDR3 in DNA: TGTGCCAGCGGACGGGGACAGGGGGCAGGAGATACGCAGTATTTT. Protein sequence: CASGRGQGAGDTQYF.

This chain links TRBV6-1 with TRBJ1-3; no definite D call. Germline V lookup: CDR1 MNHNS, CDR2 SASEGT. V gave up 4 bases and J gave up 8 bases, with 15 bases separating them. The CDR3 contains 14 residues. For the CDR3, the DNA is TGTGCCAGCAGTGGGCCGGCGGCATATGACACCATATATTTT. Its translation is CASSGPAAYDTIYF.

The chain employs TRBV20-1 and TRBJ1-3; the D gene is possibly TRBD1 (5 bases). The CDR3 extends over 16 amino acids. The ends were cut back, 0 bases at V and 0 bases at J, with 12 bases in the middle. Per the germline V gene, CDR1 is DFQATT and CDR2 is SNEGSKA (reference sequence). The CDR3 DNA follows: TGCAGTGCTAGAGATCGACAGATTCTCTCTGGAAACACCATATATTTT. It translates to CSARDRQILSGNTIYF.

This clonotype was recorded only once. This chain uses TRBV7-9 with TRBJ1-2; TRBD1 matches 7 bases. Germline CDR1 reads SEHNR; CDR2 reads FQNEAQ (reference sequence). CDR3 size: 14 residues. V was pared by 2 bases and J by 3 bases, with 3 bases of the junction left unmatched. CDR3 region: CASSLTQGDYGYTF. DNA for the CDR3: TGTGCCAGCAGCTTAACGCAGGGGGACTATGGCTACACCTTC.

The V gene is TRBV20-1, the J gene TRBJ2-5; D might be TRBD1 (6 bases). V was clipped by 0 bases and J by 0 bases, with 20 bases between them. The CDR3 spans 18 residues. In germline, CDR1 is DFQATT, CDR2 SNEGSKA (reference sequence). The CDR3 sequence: CSARDNLRTEGYQETQYF. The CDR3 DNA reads TGCAGTGCTAGAGATAACCTGAGGACAGAGGGGTACCAAGAGACCCAGTACTTC.

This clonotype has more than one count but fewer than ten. DNA of the CDR3: TGTGCCAGTAGTATTAGTCGGGCGGTATATAGCAATCAGCCCCAGCATTTT. It encodes CASSISRAVYSNQPQHF. This chain joins TRBV19 and TRBJ1-5; the D is unclear. There are 17 residues in the CDR3. Trimming took off 3 bases at V and 0 bases at J, with 15 bases between the two ends. Germline V lookup: CDR1 LNHDA, CDR2 SQIVND (reference sequence). The full variable domain, with the rest looked up from reference TRBV19 and TRBJ1-5, is DGGITQSPKYLFRKEGQNVTLSCEQNLNHDAMYWYRQDPGQGLRLIYYSQIVNDFQKGDIAEGYSVSREKKESFPLTVTSAQKNPTAFYLCASSISRAVYSNQPQHFGDGTRLSIL.

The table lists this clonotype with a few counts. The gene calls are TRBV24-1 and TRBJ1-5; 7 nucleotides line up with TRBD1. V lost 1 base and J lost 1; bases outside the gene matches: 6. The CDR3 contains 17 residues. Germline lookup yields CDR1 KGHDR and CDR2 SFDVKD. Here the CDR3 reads CATSDFHRGGSNQPQHF. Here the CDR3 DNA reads TGTGCCACCAGTGATTTTCACAGGGGTGGAAGCAATCAGCCCCAGCATTTT.

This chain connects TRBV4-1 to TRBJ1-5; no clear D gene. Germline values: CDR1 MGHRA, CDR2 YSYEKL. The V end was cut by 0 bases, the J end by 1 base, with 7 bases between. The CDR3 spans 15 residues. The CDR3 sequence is CASSQDPASNQPQHF. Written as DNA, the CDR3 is TGCGCCAGCAGCCAAGACCCGGCCAGCAATCAGCCCCAGCATTTT.

The chain's CDR3 is CASSVQGSRTEAFF. Here the CDR3 DNA reads TGTGCCAGCAGTGTACAGGGGAGCCGCACTGAAGCTTTCTTT. The gene calls are TRBV2 and TRBJ1-1; 7 nucleotides match TRBD1. J lost 4 bases, V lost 4 bases, and 6 bases had no gene match. CDR3 length: 14 amino acids. Germline V CDR1 and CDR2: SNHLY, FYNNEI.

CDR3 sequence (DNA): TGTGCCATCAGTGATGTGGGTTCGGCCAAAAACATTCAGTACTTC. The encoded protein is CAISDVGSAKNIQYF. This chain uses TRBV10-3 with TRBJ2-4; D is undetermined. The CDR3 runs 15 residues. In germline, CDR1 is ENHRY, CDR2 SYGVKD. The V and J ends lost 3 bases and 1 base respectively, with 10 bases between them.

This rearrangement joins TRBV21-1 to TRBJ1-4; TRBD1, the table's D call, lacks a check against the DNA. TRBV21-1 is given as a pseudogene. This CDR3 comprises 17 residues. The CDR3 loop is CASSSGGQATIPEKLFF. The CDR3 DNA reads TGTGCCAGCAGCAGTGGCGGACAGGCTACCATTCCCGAAAAACTGTTTTTT.

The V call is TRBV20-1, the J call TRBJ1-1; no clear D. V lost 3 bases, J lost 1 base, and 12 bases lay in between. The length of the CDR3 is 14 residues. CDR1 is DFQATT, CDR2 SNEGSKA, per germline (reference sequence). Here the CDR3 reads CSASLTTWNTEAFF. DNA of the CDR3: TGCAGTGCTAGCCTAACTACATGGAACACTGAAGCTTTCTTT.

CDR3 protein: CAWSAPKLQYF. The CDR3 region has the DNA TGTGCCTGGAGTGCTCCAAAACTCCAGTATTTT. The chain uses TRBV30 and TRBJ2-3; the D is unclear. Germline CDR1 is GTSNPN and CDR2 is SVGIG (reference sequence). Trimming removed 1 base from V and 12 bases from J, with 11 bases in between. The CDR3 runs 11 residues.